What follows are 10 T cell receptor beta chains derived from one specimen sequenced in a study of blood T cell repertoires in COVID-19. This table comes from immunoSEQ multiplex PCR, and its TCRdb copy is limited to in-frame clones, with some not included. The sample records 60,000 to 70,000 clones, roughly 85% being singletons. Sequencing was done on a sample of peripheral blood. The receptors stem from a man in his fifties or sixties with acute or convalescent COVID-19.

This clone was counted a few times. The chain couples TRBV2 to TRBJ1-6, with D possibly TRBD1 on 6 matching bases. This CDR3 comprises 12 residues. CDR1 and CDR2 (germline): SNHLY, FYNNEI. V shed 6 bases and J shed 7 bases, with 7 bases lying between them. The CDR3 here is CASSQGNSPLHF. The CDR3 region has the DNA TGTGCCAGCAGCCAGGGGAATTCACCCCTCCACTTT.

This chain joins TRBV19 and TRBJ1-1, with 8 bases fitting TRBD1. Germline V gives CDR1 LNHDA, CDR2 SQIVND (reference sequence). The CDR3 consists of 14 residues. With V trimmed by 2 bases and J by 10 bases, 9 bases remained unmatched. CDR3 DNA sequence: TGTGCCAGTAGTATAAGACAGGGGTTTGGTGGAGCTTTCTTT. It specifies CASSIRQGFGGAFF.

V gene TRBV6-5 combines with J gene TRBJ2-1; a possible D gene is TRBD2 (7 bases). Trimming stripped 5 bases from V and 2 bases from J, with 13 bases between. CDR1 is MNHEY and CDR2 is SVGAGI in the germline V gene. The CDR3 is 15 residues long. The CDR3 region has the DNA TGTGCCAGCAGTAGGGGCGGGGGCGCCTACAATGAGCAGTTCTTC. This codes for CASSRGGGAYNEQFF.

The chain links TRBV6-1 to TRBJ1-1; D gene ambiguous. Germline V gene lookup returns CDR1 MNHNS and CDR2 SASEGT. This CDR3 contains 14 residues. V was pared by 1 base and J by 0 bases, with 6 bases between. The CDR3 reads CASSEGRVNTEAFF. The CDR3 DNA is TGTGCCAGCAGTGAAGGACGGGTGAACACTGAAGCTTTCTTT.

V is TRBV2 and J is TRBJ2-3; 15 nucleotides line up with TRBD2. Germline V gene data show CDR1 as SNHLY and CDR2 as FYNNEI. CDR3 length: 15 amino acids. With V trimmed by 6 bases and J by 7 bases, 5 bases remained unmatched. CDR3 in amino acids: CASSPGTSGGYTQYF. The CDR3 DNA sequence: TGTGCCAGCAGCCCGGGGACTAGCGGGGGGTATACGCAGTATTTT.

With regard to this clone: A junction boundary mismatches the germline segment, possibly from a read error. The gene calls are TRBV7-7 and TRBJ2-3; 9 nucleotides line up with TRBD2. The CDR3 is made up of 19 amino acids. CDR1 and CDR2 from the germline V gene are SSHAT and FNYEAQ (reference sequence). CDR3 in DNA: TGTGCTAGCAGCTTAGCGTTGCGCGGGGGGGCCGGAACCACAGATACGCAGTATTTT. This codes for CASSLALRGGAGTTDTQYF.

V is TRBV6-5 and J is TRBJ1-2; perhaps TRBD1 as D (5 bases). The germline gives CDR1 MNHEY, CDR2 SVGAGI. CDR3 length equals 12 residues. Trimming cost V 6 bases and J 6 bases, with 11 bases left between them. In DNA, the CDR3 is TGTGCCAGCAGGGAGGGGACCAATGGCTACACCTTC. This translates into CASREGTNGYTF.

This chain uses TRBV7-3 with TRBJ2-1; weak D call: TRBD1 (6 bases). The CDR3 is 13 amino acids. V lost 1 base and J lost 9, with 10 bases in between. Germline CDR1 SGHTA, CDR2 FQGTGA. CDR3 in DNA: TGTGCCAGCAGCTTAAACAGGGCTAGTGAGCAGTTCTTC. The encoded protein is CASSLNRASEQFF.

This chain links TRBV19 with TRBJ1-5; D perhaps matches TRBD1 (6 bases). Trimming pared 3 bases from V and 7 bases from J, leaving 16 bases between. Germline loops: CDR1 LNHDA, CDR2 SQIVND (reference sequence). CDR3 length: 15 residues. In DNA form, the CDR3 reads TGTGCCAGTAGTATTGGGGGGGCCGGGTTGCAGCCCCAGCATTTT. Amino acids: CASSIGGAGLQPQHF.

The rearrangement links TRBV7-6 to TRBJ2-2, with D uncertain. CDR1 and CDR2 (germline): SGHVS, FNYEAQ. CDR3 length: 14 residues. The ends were cut back, 2 bases at V and 3 bases at J, with 7 bases in the middle. Here the CDR3 DNA reads TGTGCCAGCAGCTTACCCGACTACACCGGGGAGCTGTTTTTT. Its protein is CASSLPDYTGELFF.